This T cell receptor beta chain appears in the sequencing data of a study of radiation and T cells in renal cell carcinoma. Overall study results and limits: Top tumor clonotypes rose in blood 2 weeks post-radiation, then contracted. Without pretreatment biopsies, baseline tumor clonotype presence was undetermined.

Sequencing was performed with immunoSEQ multiplex PCR; in TCRdb, only in-frame clones are kept and a portion is missing. The sample records over 120,000 clones, over 75% being singletons. As to this clone: Its matching antigen is unknown.

This CDR3 spans 13 amino acids. Trimming shortened V by 5 bases and J by 5 bases, and 12 bases separated the two germline ends. Germline CDR1 is SGHTA and CDR2 is FQGTGA. Regarding time point: baseline pretreatment blood. Noted treatment: 15 Gy SBRT to primary tumor, nephrectomy 4 weeks later. After SBRT, blood was collected at 2 and 4 weeks, plus baseline. The tumor was a clear cell renal cell carcinoma. The receptor comes from a woman aged 45 to 65 with renal cell carcinoma. The chain links TRBV7-3 to TRBJ2-5, with D perhaps TRBD1 (6 bases). Sequences were derived from blood, sampled from a patient whose treatment included radiotherapy and nephrectomy. Here the CDR3 DNA reads TGTGCCAGCAGCCCAAGACAGGAGGAGACCCAGTACTTC. Translating gives CASSPRQEETQYF.